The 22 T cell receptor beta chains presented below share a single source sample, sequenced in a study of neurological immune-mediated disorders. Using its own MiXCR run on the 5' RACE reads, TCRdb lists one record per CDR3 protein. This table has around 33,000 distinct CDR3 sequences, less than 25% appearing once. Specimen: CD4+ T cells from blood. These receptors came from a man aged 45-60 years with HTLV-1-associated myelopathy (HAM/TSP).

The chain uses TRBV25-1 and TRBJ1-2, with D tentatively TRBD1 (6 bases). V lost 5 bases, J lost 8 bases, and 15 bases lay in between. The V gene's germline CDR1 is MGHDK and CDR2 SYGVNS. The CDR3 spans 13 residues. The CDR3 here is CASSQGGVQGYTF. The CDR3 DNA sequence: TGTGCCAGCAGTCAAGGGGGAGTTCAGGGCTACACCTTC.

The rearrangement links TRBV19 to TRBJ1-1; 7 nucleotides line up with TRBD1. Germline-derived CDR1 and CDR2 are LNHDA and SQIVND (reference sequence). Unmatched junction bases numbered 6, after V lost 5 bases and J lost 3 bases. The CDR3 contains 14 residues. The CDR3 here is CASSPTGLDTEAFF. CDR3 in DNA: TGTGCCAGTAGTCCGACAGGGTTGGACACTGAAGCTTTCTTT.

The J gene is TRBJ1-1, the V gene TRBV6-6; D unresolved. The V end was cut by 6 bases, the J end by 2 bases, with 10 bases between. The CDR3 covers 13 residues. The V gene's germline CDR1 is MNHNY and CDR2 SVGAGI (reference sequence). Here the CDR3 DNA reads TGTGCCAGCAGCGGGCTCGATAACACTGAAGCTTTCTTT. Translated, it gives CASSGLDNTEAFF.

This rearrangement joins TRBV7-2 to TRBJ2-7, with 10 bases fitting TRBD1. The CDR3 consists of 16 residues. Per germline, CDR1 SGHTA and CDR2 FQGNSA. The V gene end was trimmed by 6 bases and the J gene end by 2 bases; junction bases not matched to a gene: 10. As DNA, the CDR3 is TGTGCCAGCAGTTTACCTAGGGGGACAGGGGCCTACGAGCAGTACTTC. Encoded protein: CASSLPRGTGAYEQYF. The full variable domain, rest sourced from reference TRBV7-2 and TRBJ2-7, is GAGVSQSPSNKVTEKGKDVELRCDPISGHTALYWYRQSLGQGLEFLIYFQGNSAPDKSGLPSDRFSAERTGGSVSTLTIQRTQQEDSAVYLCASSLPRGTGAYEQYFGPGTRLTVT.

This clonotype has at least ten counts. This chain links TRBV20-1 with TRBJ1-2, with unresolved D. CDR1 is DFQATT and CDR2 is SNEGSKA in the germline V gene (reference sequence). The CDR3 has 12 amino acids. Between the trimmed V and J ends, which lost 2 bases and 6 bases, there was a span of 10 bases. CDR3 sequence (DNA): TGCAGTGCTAGAAGGCTATCGGATGGCTACACCTTC. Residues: CSARRLSDGYTF.

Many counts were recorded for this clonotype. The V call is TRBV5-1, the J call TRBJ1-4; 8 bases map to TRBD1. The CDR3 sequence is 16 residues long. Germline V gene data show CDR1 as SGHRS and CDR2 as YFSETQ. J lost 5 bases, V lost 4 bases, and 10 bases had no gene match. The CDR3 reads CASSRLGGTGNEKLFF. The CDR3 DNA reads TGCGCCAGCAGCCGTTTGGGAGGGACAGGAAATGAAAAACTGTTTTTT.

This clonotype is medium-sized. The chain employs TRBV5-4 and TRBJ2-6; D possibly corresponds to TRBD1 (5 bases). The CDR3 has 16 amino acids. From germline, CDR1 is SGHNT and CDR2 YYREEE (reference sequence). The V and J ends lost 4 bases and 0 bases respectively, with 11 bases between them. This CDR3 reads CASSTRVTSGANVLTF. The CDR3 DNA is TGTGCCAGCAGCACCAGGGTTACCTCTGGGGCCAACGTCCTGACTTTC.

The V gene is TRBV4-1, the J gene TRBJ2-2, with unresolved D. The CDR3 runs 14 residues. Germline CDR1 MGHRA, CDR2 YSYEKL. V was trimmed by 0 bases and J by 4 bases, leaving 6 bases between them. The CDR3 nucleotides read TGCGCCAGCAGCCAAGACACGATCACCGGGGAGCTGTTTTTT. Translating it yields CASSQDTITGELFF.

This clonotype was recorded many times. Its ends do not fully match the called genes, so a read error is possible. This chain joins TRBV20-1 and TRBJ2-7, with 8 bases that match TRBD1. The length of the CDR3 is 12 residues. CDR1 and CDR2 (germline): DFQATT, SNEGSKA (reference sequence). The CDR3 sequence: CSANRDRPGGPF. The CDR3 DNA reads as TGCAGTGCAAACCGGGACAGGCCCGGCGGGCCTTTC.

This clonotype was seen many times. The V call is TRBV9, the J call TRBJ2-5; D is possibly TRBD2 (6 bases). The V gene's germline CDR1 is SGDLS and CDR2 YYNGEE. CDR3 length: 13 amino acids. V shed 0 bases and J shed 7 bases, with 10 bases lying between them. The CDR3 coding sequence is TGTGCCAGCAGCGTAGAGGAGGGACGGACCCAGTACTTC. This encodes CASSVEEGRTQYF.

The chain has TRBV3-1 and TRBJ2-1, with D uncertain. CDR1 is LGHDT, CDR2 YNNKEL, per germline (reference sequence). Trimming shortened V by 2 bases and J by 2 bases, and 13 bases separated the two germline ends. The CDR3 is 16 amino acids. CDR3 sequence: CASSQLGNTAYNEQFF. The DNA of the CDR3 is TGTGCCAGCAGCCAACTAGGAAACACCGCCTACAATGAGCAGTTCTTC.

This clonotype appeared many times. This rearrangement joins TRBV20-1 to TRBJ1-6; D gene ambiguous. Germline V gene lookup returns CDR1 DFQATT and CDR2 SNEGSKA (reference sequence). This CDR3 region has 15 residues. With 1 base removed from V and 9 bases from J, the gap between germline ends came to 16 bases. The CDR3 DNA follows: TGCAGTGCTAGAGGCCTAGCGGGGAGTGGTTCACCCCTCCACTTT. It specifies CSARGLAGSGSPLHF.

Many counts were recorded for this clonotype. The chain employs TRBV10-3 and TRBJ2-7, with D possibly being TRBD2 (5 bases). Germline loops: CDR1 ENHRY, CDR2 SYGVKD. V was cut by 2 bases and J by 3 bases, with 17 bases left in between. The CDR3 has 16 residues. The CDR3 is CAISETTLATGYEQYF. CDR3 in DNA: TGTGCCATCAGTGAGACCACCTTAGCGACGGGCTACGAGCAGTACTTC.

The CDR3 nucleotides are TGTGCCATCAGTGAAACAGGGTTCTATGGCTACACCTTC. Translating gives CAISETGFYGYTF. The chain is built from TRBV10-3 and TRBJ1-2; weak D call: TRBD1 (6 bases). The CDR3 loop spans 13 amino acids. Germline V CDR1 and CDR2: ENHRY, SYGVKD. V shed 3 bases and J shed 4 bases, with 9 bases lying between them.

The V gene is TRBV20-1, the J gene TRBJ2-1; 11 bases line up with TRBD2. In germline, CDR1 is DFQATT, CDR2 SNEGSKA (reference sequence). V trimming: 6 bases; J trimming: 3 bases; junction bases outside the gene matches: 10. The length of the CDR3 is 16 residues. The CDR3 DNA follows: TGCAGTGCGCTATCCGGGACTAGCGGTCTCTACAATGAGCAGTTCTTC. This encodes CSALSGTSGLYNEQFF.

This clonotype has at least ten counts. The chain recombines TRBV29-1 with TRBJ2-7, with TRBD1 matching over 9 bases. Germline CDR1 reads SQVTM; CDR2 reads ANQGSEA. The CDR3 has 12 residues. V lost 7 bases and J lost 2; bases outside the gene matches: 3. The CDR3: CSGQGDTYEQYF. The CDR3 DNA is TGCAGCGGACAGGGGGACACCTACGAGCAGTACTTC.

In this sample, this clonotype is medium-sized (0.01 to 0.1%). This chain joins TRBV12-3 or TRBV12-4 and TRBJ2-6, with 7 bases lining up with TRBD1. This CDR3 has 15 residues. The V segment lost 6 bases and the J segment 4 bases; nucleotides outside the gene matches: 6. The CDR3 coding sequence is TGTGCCAGCAGGGCGACAGGGACCGGGGCCAACGTCCTGACTTTC. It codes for CASRATGTGANVLTF.

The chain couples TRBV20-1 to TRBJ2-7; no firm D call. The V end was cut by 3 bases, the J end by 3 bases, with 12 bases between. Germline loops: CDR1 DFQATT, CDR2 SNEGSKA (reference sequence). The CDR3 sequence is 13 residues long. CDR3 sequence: CSARGIIGYEQYF. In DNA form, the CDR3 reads TGCAGTGCTAGGGGGATAATAGGCTACGAGCAGTACTTC.

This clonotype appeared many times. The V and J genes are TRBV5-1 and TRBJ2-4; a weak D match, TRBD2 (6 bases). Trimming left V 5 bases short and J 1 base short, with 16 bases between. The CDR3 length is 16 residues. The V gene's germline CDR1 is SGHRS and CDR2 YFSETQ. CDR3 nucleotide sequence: TGCGCCAGCAGAGACGGACTACCGGGTGCCAAAAACATTCAGTACTTC. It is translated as CASRDGLPGAKNIQYF.

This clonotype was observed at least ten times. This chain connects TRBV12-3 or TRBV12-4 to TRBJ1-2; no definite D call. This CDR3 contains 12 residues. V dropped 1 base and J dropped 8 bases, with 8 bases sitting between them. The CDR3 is CASSLGLVGYTF. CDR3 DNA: TGTGCCAGCAGTTTAGGTCTTGTGGGCTACACCTTC.

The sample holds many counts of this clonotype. This CDR3 is CASRTGGAGELFF. In DNA form, the CDR3 reads TGTGCCAGCAGGACAGGGGGGGCCGGGGAGCTGTTTTTT. The chain uses TRBV6-5 and TRBJ2-2; TRBD1 matches at 9 bases. CDR1 is MNHEY and CDR2 is SVGAGI in the germline V gene. This CDR3 region has 13 residues. The ends lost 6 bases at V and 6 bases at J; junction bases unmatched: 2.

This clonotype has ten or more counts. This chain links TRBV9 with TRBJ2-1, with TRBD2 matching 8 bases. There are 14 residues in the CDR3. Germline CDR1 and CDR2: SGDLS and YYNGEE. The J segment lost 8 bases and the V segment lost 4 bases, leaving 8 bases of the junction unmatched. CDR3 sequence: CASSPRTSQDEQFF. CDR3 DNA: TGTGCCAGCAGCCCCCGGACTAGCCAGGATGAGCAGTTCTTC.